A single sample is the source of the 6 T cell receptor beta chains below, sequenced in a study of shared clonotypes between healthy human individuals. TCRdb's table, derived via immunoSEQ multiplex PCR, lists solely in-frame clones and lacks some. This table holds 2 million to 2.5 million clones, 93% found once. Source material: naive CD4+ T cells from PBMCs. As to subset: CD45RA+ positively selected. The receptors come from a man aged 18 to 35 in good health. Some clones in this sample may be carry-over from other donors' samples.

The chain joins TRBV30 to TRBJ2-2; unclear D gene. Germline V gives CDR1 GTSNPN, CDR2 SVGIG (reference sequence). Trimming shortened V by 5 bases and J by 2 bases, and 18 bases separated the two germline ends. This CDR3 has 16 residues. The CDR3 bases are TGTGCCTGGGGAGCACAGTTAGAGGTCAACACCGGGGAGCTGTTTTTT. This codes for CAWGAQLEVNTGELFF. The full variable domain, in which reference TRBV30 and TRBJ2-2 provide the parts outside the CDR3, is SQTIHQWPATLVQPVGSPLSLECTVEGTSNPNLYWYRQAAGRGLQLLFYSVGIGQISSEVPQNLSASRPQDRQFILSSKKLLLSDSGFYLCAWGAQLEVNTGELFFGEGSRLTVL.

Notes on this clone: Other DNA sequences in this specimen translate into the identical CDR3. The chain links TRBV7-2 to TRBJ2-7; D is uncertain. Trimming left V 1 base short and J 2 bases short, with 6 bases between. In germline, CDR1 is SGHTA, CDR2 FQGNSA. The CDR3 has 13 amino acids. The CDR3 nucleotides read TGTGCCAGCAGCTTAGGCGGCCCCTACGAGCAGTACTTC. It specifies CASSLGGPYEQYF.

With respect to this clone: At the DNA level, this CDR3 is encoded by other sequences in the same sample as well. The chain links TRBV7-2 to TRBJ2-7; 9 nucleotides agree with TRBD1. Trimming took 3 bases from V and 0 from J; bases not matched to a gene: 3. The CDR3 contains 15 residues. Germline V lookup: CDR1 SGHTA, CDR2 FQGNSA. The CDR3 nucleotides read TGTGCCAGCAGCTTGGGGACAGGGAGCTCCTACGAGCAGTACTTC. Translation gives CASSLGTGSSYEQYF.

Regarding this clone: The sample carries other DNA sequences with the same CDR3. This rearrangement joins TRBV28 to TRBJ2-2, with unresolved D. This CDR3 contains 12 residues. V shed 3 bases and J shed 8 bases, with 7 bases lying between them. Germline lookup yields CDR1 MDHEN and CDR2 SYDVKM. The CDR3 here is CASSLSTGELFF. CDR3 DNA sequence: TGTGCCAGCAGTTTGAGTACTGGGGAGCTGTTTTTT.

The J gene is TRBJ1-1, the V gene TRBV5-1; a weak D match, TRBD1 (5 bases). V dropped 4 bases and J dropped 4 bases, with 11 bases sitting between them. CDR1 is SGHRS, CDR2 YFSETQ, per germline. The CDR3 contains 13 residues. CDR3 in amino acids: CASSQGQITEAFF. The CDR3 DNA follows: TGCGCCAGCAGCCAAGGACAAATCACTGAAGCTTTCTTT.

The chain joins TRBV5-5 to TRBJ1-2; 8 nucleotides align to TRBD1. Germline V lookup: CDR1 SGHKS, CDR2 YYEKEE (reference sequence). CDR3 length: 15 amino acids. V lost 4 bases and J lost 4; bases outside the gene matches: 9. The CDR3 loop is CASSPGTGELYGYTF. The CDR3 DNA reads as TGTGCCAGCAGCCCCGGGACAGGAGAACTCTATGGCTACACCTTC.